One sample yielded the 25 T cell receptor beta chains listed below, sequenced in a study of monozygotic twins with cystic fibrosis. The table came from immunoSEQ multiplex PCR; TCRdb's copy has only in-frame clones and leaves some out. Of approximately 36,000 clones listed, around nine tenths are singletons. The sample was blood. These TCRs come from a boy aged 2-9 years with cystic fibrosis.

This sequence joins TRBV25-1 and TRBJ1-1; the D gene is possibly TRBD1 (5 bases). The CDR3 is 11 amino acids. Germline lookup yields CDR1 MGHDK and CDR2 SYGVNS. With 9 bases removed from V and 6 bases from J, the gap between germline ends came to 11 bases. The CDR3 DNA is TGTGCCAGTACTAGGGGTCCTGAAGCTTTCTTT. Residues: CASTRGPEAFF.

The chain links TRBV20-1 to TRBJ1-4; unclear D gene. V lost 3 bases and J 13 bases, leaving 12 bases between the germline ends. Per the germline V gene, CDR1 is DFQATT and CDR2 is SNEGSKA (reference sequence). CDR3 length equals 11 residues. CDR3 DNA: TGCAGTGCTAGCGAGGGAAACGGACTGTTTTTT. It is translated as CSASEGNGLFF.

The chain has TRBV5-4 and TRBJ1-3; no clear D gene. Germline CDR1 and CDR2: SGHNT and YYREEE (reference sequence). V was pared by 0 bases and J by 4 bases, with 11 bases between. CDR3 length: 15 amino acids. CDR3 bases: TGTGCCAGCAGCTTGGCGTCGGGAATGGGAAACACCATATATTTT. Translation: CASSLASGMGNTIYF.

This clone was seen just once. This rearrangement joins TRBV11-3 to TRBJ1-6; D ambiguous. The CDR3 totals 13 residues. CDR1 and CDR2 (germline): SGHNT, YENEEA. V was pared by 3 bases and J by 10 bases, with 10 bases between. DNA for the CDR3: TGTGCCAGCAGCTTCGCATCCGGGTCACCCCTCCACTTT. As protein: CASSFASGSPLHF. The variable domain in full, completed from reference TRBV11-3 and TRBJ1-6, reads EAGVVQSPRYKIIEKKQPVAFWCNPISGHNTLYWYLQNLGQGPELLIRYENEEAVDDSQLPKDRFSAERLKGVDSTLKIQPAELGDSAVYLCASSFASGSPLHFGNGTRLTVT.

The sample holds one count of this clone. The chain employs TRBV4-1 and TRBJ1-2; the D is unclear. This CDR3 has 15 residues. Trimming removed 0 bases from V and 4 bases from J, with 12 bases in between. The V gene's germline CDR1 is MGHRA and CDR2 YSYEKL. As DNA, the CDR3 is TGCGCCAGCAGCCAAGAAGATTTCCTAGGCTATGGCTACACCTTC. Amino acids: CASSQEDFLGYGYTF.

V usage is TRBV9 and J usage is TRBJ1-6; D ambiguous. The CDR3 covers 15 residues. Germline loops: CDR1 SGDLS, CDR2 YYNGEE. V was cut by 4 bases and J by 6 bases, with 14 bases left in between. The CDR3 here is CASSPWTYPNSPLHF. The CDR3 DNA is TGTGCCAGCAGCCCCTGGACCTATCCTAATTCACCCCTCCACTTT.

This chain connects TRBV6-5 to TRBJ2-5; TRBD1 matches at 7 bases. CDR1 and CDR2 (germline): MNHEY, SVGAGI. Unmatched junction bases numbered 8, after V lost 5 bases and J lost 5 bases. The CDR3 sequence is 14 residues long. This CDR3 reads CASSRTGLRETQYF. The CDR3 DNA follows: TGTGCCAGCAGTCGGACAGGCCTGAGGGAGACCCAGTACTTC.

The chain uses TRBV27 and TRBJ2-5; 7 bases agree with TRBD2. The CDR3 sequence is 13 residues long. Germline V gene lookup returns CDR1 MNHEY and CDR2 SMNVEV (reference sequence). Unmatched junction bases numbered 6, after V lost 10 bases and J lost 1 base. CDR3 amino acids: CATARGVQETQYF. For the CDR3, the DNA is TGTGCCACCGCACGGGGGGTCCAAGAGACCCAGTACTTC.

The chain links TRBV18 to TRBJ1-2, with TRBD1 identical over 7 bases. Germline V gives CDR1 KGHSH, CDR2 LQKENI. V shed 3 bases, J shed 4 bases, and the junction held 8 bases outside the gene matches. The length of the CDR3 is 15 residues. DNA of the CDR3: TGTGCCAGCTCACCTGTGAGACAGGGAGGCTATGGCTACACCTTC. Protein product: CASSPVRQGGYGYTF.

The rearrangement joins TRBV6-5 to TRBJ2-1; tentative D call: TRBD1 (6 bases). Per the germline V gene, CDR1 is MNHEY and CDR2 is SVGAGI. The length of the CDR3 is 12 residues. V was trimmed by 6 bases and J by 4 bases, leaving 7 bases between them. This CDR3 reads CASRDSYNEQFF. The CDR3 DNA reads as TGTGCCAGCAGGGACAGTTACAATGAGCAGTTCTTC.

The V gene is TRBV5-1, the J gene TRBJ1-2; no reliable D call. V shed 0 bases and J shed 6 bases, with 6 bases lying between them. This CDR3 is built from 12 residues. The germline V gene has CDR1 SGHRS and CDR2 YFSETQ. The CDR3 DNA follows: TGCGCCAGCAGCTTGGAGCCGGATGGCTACACCTTC. Amino acids: CASSLEPDGYTF.

The chain combines TRBV9 with TRBJ2-5, with no clear D. The germline V and J ends were trimmed by 3 bases and 7 bases, with 10 bases remaining between them. The CDR3 contains 12 residues. Germline CDR1 SGDLS, CDR2 YYNGEE. CDR3 sequence reads: CASSGNWGTQYF. DNA of the CDR3: TGTGCCAGCAGCGGGAACTGGGGGACCCAGTACTTC.

The chain combines TRBV5-1 with TRBJ2-7, with 8 bases lining up with TRBD1. Germline V gives CDR1 SGHRS, CDR2 YFSETQ. The ends lost 0 bases at V and 5 bases at J; junction bases unmatched: 13. This CDR3 region has 17 residues. The CDR3 loop reads CASSLGPRAGGDDEQYF. CDR3 sequence (DNA): TGCGCCAGCAGCTTGGGCCCTCGGGCAGGGGGCGACGACGAGCAGTACTTC.

This chain joins TRBV19 and TRBJ1-5, with 9 bases lining up with TRBD1. The J segment lost 0 bases and the V segment lost 7 bases, leaving 10 bases of the junction unmatched. The CDR3 contains 17 residues. CDR1 and CDR2 (germline): LNHDA, SQIVND (reference sequence). The CDR3 here is CASIPGQGKYSNQPQHF. As DNA, the CDR3 is TGTGCCAGTATACCAGGACAGGGGAAATATAGCAATCAGCCCCAGCATTTT.

The rearrangement joins TRBV11-2 to TRBJ2-1, with D possibly matching TRBD1 (6 bases). The germline gives CDR1 SGHAT, CDR2 FQNNGV. Trimming stripped 0 bases from V and 4 bases from J, with 10 bases between. The CDR3 runs 15 residues. CDR3 in amino acids: CASSLDETGYNEQFF. CDR3 DNA: TGTGCCAGCAGCTTAGATGAGACAGGTTACAATGAGCAGTTCTTC.

The chain recombines TRBV20-1 with TRBJ1-3, with D unclear. The CDR3 loop spans 11 amino acids. Trimming pared 6 bases from V and 3 bases from J, leaving 6 bases between. Germline CDR1 reads DFQATT; CDR2 reads SNEGSKA (reference sequence). The CDR3, as DNA: TGCAGTGCATTCCATGGAAACACCATATATTTT. Translating gives CSAFHGNTIYF.

This clone was found once. V usage is TRBV6-5 and J usage is TRBJ1-2, with D unresolved. The V and J ends lost 6 bases and 4 bases respectively, with 15 bases between them. In germline, CDR1 is MNHEY, CDR2 SVGAGI. There are 14 residues in the CDR3. The CDR3 region has the DNA TGTGCCAGCAGGAGTGGACCCGGCGGCTATGGCTACACCTTC. Translating it yields CASRSGPGGYGYTF.

V is TRBV19 and J is TRBJ2-5; weak D call: TRBD1 (6 bases). The CDR3 sequence is 13 residues long. Looked up from germline, CDR1 is LNHDA and CDR2 is SQIVND (reference sequence). V lost 7 bases and J 0 bases, leaving 9 bases between the germline ends. CDR3 nucleotide sequence: TGTGCCAGTACAGGGGAGTACCAAGAGACCCAGTACTTC. The encoded protein is CASTGEYQETQYF. Full variable domain (missing parts from reference TRBV19 and TRBJ2-5): DGGITQSPKYLFRKEGQNVTLSCEQNLNHDAMYWYRQDPGQGLRLIYYSQIVNDFQKGDIAEGYSVSREKKESFPLTVTSAQKNPTAFYLCASTGEYQETQYFGPGTRLLVL.

V gene TRBV6-5 combines with J gene TRBJ1-1, with D maybe TRBD1 (6 bases). Germline CDR1 is MNHEY and CDR2 is SVGAGI. Trimming removed 6 bases at V and 10 bases at J, with 15 bases between. This CDR3 is 12 amino acids long. CDR3 in amino acids: CASRAGVRRAFF. CDR3 sequence (DNA): TGTGCCAGCAGAGCAGGGGTCCGGCGAGCTTTCTTT.

The V call is TRBV7-6, the J call TRBJ1-1; the D is unclear. This CDR3 region has 13 residues. CDR1 and CDR2 (germline): SGHVS, FNYEAQ. V lost 1 base to trimming and J lost 1 base, with 4 bases between them. CDR3 region: CASSLGQNTEAFF. The CDR3 DNA is TGTGCCAGCAGCTTAGGGCAGAACACTGAAGCTTTCTTT.

The chain couples TRBV5-1 to TRBJ2-7, with D possibly TRBD2 on 5 matching bases. The CDR3 runs 13 residues. Trimming removed 0 bases at V and 3 bases at J, with 7 bases between. Germline CDR1 is SGHRS and CDR2 is YFSETQ. Written as DNA, the CDR3 is TGCGCCAGCAGCTTGGAAGGGAGCTACGAGCAGTACTTC. Encoded protein: CASSLEGSYEQYF.

The chain couples TRBV7-8 to TRBJ2-5; no clear D. Trimming stripped 1 base from V and 4 bases from J, with 10 bases between. There are 14 residues in the CDR3. Germline CDR1 and CDR2: SGHVS and FQNEAQ. The CDR3 region has the DNA TGTGCCAGCAGCTTAGTCGGATCTGCAGAGACCCAGTACTTC. This translates into CASSLVGSAETQYF.

This rearrangement joins TRBV6-5 to TRBJ2-2, with D perhaps TRBD1 (5 bases). CDR3 length: 14 residues. V was trimmed by 4 bases and J by 7 bases, leaving 13 bases between them. Germline V lookup: CDR1 MNHEY, CDR2 SVGAGI. The CDR3 nucleotides are TGTGCCAGCAGTTGGGGCCTGCAGGGCGGGGAGCTGTTTTTT. This codes for CASSWGLQGGELFF.

This chain connects TRBV6-5 to TRBJ1-2, with 8 nucleotides matching TRBD1. The ends lost 4 bases at V and 7 bases at J; junction bases unmatched: 8. Germline CDR1 MNHEY, CDR2 SVGAGI. The CDR3 length is 14 residues. The CDR3 sequence: CASSLTGGLFGYTF. The CDR3 DNA is TGTGCCAGCAGTTTAACAGGGGGGTTATTTGGCTACACCTTC.

V and J are TRBV5-4 and TRBJ1-2; 9 bases are shared with TRBD1. J lost 6 bases, V lost 4 bases, and 10 bases had no gene match. The CDR3 totals 15 residues. CDR1 SGHNT and CDR2 YYREEE come from the germline V gene (reference sequence). The CDR3 DNA sequence: TGTGCCAGCAGCACGGCTGGGACAGGGATCGATGGCTACACCTTC. Translation gives CASSTAGTGIDGYTF.